The 20 T cell receptor beta chains below were found in one sample sequenced in a study of T-cell reconstitution after alpha-beta-depleted transplantation in children. Molecular barcoding with unique molecular identifiers was used for the TCRbeta library. TCRdb called the PCR reads again in MiXCR, with one record for every CDR3 protein. The table records around 240,000 distinct CDR3 sequences, around 8% of them present only once. Sequencing was performed on PBMCs, mostly from graft donor cells, taken 180 days after TCRalphabeta/CD19-depleted stem cell transplant. Receptor source: a male patient between 10 and 17 years old who had a stem cell transplant for acute lymphoblastic leukemia, so the T cells may come from the graft donor.

This clonotype was counted at least ten times. The rearrangement uses TRBV4-3 and TRBJ1-3; no clear D. The CDR3 is 13 amino acids. Germline V gene data show CDR1 as LGHNA and CDR2 as YSLEER. The V end was cut by 0 bases, the J end by 3 bases, with 3 bases between. The CDR3 coding sequence is TGCGCCAGCAGCCAAGAGAGTGGAAACACCATATATTTT. This encodes CASSQESGNTIYF.

This clonotype came up many times. V usage is TRBV29-1 and J usage is TRBJ2-5, with TRBD1 matching 8 bases. Looked up from germline, CDR1 is SQVTM and CDR2 is ANQGSEA. The CDR3 has 13 amino acids. J was trimmed by 5 bases and V by 3 bases; bases with no gene match: 5. CDR3 bases: TGCAGCGTTGACGGACAGGGAAGGGAGACCCAGTACTTC. As protein: CSVDGQGRETQYF.

This clonotype was observed a few times. This chain links TRBV28 with TRBJ1-1; D not certain. CDR1 and CDR2 (germline): MDHEN, SYDVKM. Deletions cut 5 bases from V and 4 bases from J, with 17 bases between. The CDR3 extends over 15 amino acids. The CDR3 region is CASSPPTMGGTEAFF. CDR3 bases: TGTGCCAGCAGTCCCCCGACTATGGGAGGCACTGAAGCTTTCTTT.

This clonotype was found many times. The chain recombines TRBV18 with TRBJ2-3; a weak D match, TRBD2 (5 bases). The CDR3 is 12 residues long. Trimming stripped 5 bases from V and 2 bases from J, with 5 bases between. Germline lookup yields CDR1 KGHSH and CDR2 LQKENI. The CDR3 region has the DNA TGTGCCAGCTCAGACTACACAGATACGCAGTATTTT. Its protein is CASSDYTDTQYF.

In this sample, this clonotype turned up many times. The chain links TRBV7-2 to TRBJ1-2, with a weak D call TRBD1 (5 bases). In germline, CDR1 is SGHTA, CDR2 FQGNSA. This CDR3 is built from 14 residues. Trimming pared 5 bases from V and 7 bases from J, leaving 17 bases between. The CDR3 protein is CASSLGASTPGYTF. CDR3 in DNA: TGTGCCAGCAGCCTCGGGGCCTCGACTCCTGGCTACACCTTC.

Turning to this clonotype: This could be a read error, since a much larger clone is one nucleotide away. V gene TRBV12-3 or TRBV12-4 combines with J gene TRBJ1-6; D call uncertain. V was clipped by 6 bases and J by 11 bases, with 11 bases between them. The CDR3 extends over 12 amino acids. The CDR3 protein is CASSHSSPPLHF. CDR3 DNA: TGTGCCAGCAGCCACAGCTCTCCACCCCTCCACTTT.

This clonotype was counted ten times or more. V and J are TRBV7-9 and TRBJ1-1; 11 bases align to TRBD1. The CDR3 loop spans 15 amino acids. CDR1 is SEHNR and CDR2 is FQNEAQ in the germline V gene (reference sequence). The V gene end was trimmed by 3 bases and the J gene end by 5 bases; junction bases not matched to a gene: 5. This CDR3 reads CASSFGTGGKTEAFF. The CDR3, as DNA: TGTGCCAGCAGCTTCGGGACAGGGGGGAAAACTGAAGCTTTCTTT. The full variable domain, in which reference TRBV7-9 and TRBJ1-1 provide the parts outside the CDR3, is DTGVSQNPRHKITKRGQNVTFRCDPISEHNRLYWYRQTLGQGPEFLTYFQNEAQLEKSRLLSDRFSAERPKGSFSTLEIQRTEQGDSAMYLCASSFGTGGKTEAFFGQGTRLTVV.

This clonotype was detected ten times or more. The V call is TRBV6-5, the J call TRBJ1-2; possible D gene TRBD1, 5 bases. Trimming removed 5 bases from V and 4 bases from J, with 11 bases in between. The CDR3 covers 13 residues. Per germline, CDR1 MNHEY and CDR2 SVGAGI. The CDR3 nucleotides read TGTGCCAGCAGTCCCCCAGGGCGCTATGGCTACACCTTC. It specifies CASSPPGRYGYTF.

This clonotype was recorded at least ten times. The chain employs TRBV28 and TRBJ2-3; D gene ambiguous. CDR1 and CDR2 from the germline V gene are MDHEN and SYDVKM. Trimming pared 2 bases from V and 2 bases from J, leaving 8 bases between. The CDR3 is 14 residues long. This chain's CDR3 is CASSLGPYTDTQYF. CDR3 in DNA: TGTGCCAGCAGTTTAGGACCTTACACAGATACGCAGTATTTT.

CDR3 residues: CASRGGGWRSYNEQFF. The CDR3 nucleotides read TGTGCCAGCAGGGGGGGGGGATGGCGCTCCTACAATGAGCAGTTCTTC. The genes are TRBV28 and TRBJ2-1; 7 nucleotides align to TRBD2. The trim removed 6 bases at V and 0 bases at J, leaving 8 bases unmatched. CDR3 size: 16 residues. Germline V gene lookup returns CDR1 MDHEN and CDR2 SYDVKM.

This clonotype was observed a few times. The chain carries TRBV18 and TRBJ2-1; 9 bases match TRBD2. The J segment lost 5 bases and the V segment lost 5 bases, leaving 7 bases of the junction unmatched. The CDR3 is made up of 15 amino acids. The germline V gene encodes CDR1 KGHSH and CDR2 LQKENI. DNA for the CDR3: TGTGCCAGCTCATCCTTAGCGGGGGTGCACAATGAGCAGTTCTTC. Encoded protein: CASSSLAGVHNEQFF.

The table lists this clonotype with many counts. The chain couples TRBV7-2 to TRBJ2-4; D possibly corresponds to TRBD2 (6 bases). Germline V gene sequence: CDR1 SGHTA, CDR2 FQGNSA. V lost 0 bases to trimming and J lost 5 bases, with 14 bases between them. CDR3 size: 16 residues. The CDR3 DNA follows: TGTGCCAGCAGCTTAGCGAGGCGGGGCAGCCAAAACATTCAGTACTTC. This sequence encodes CASSLARRGSQNIQYF.

At least ten counts were recorded for this clonotype. This sequence joins TRBV9 and TRBJ2-3; tentatively, D is TRBD1 or TRBD2 (6 bases each). The CDR3 has 17 amino acids. The V end was cut by 3 bases, the J end by 2 bases, with 19 bases between. Per germline, CDR1 SGDLS and CDR2 YYNGEE. CDR3 DNA sequence: TGTGCCAGCAGCGACCCTAGGGGGGCGGAGGCCACAGATACGCAGTATTTT. Translating it yields CASSDPRGAEATDTQYF.

This clonotype was seen many times. The chain employs TRBV20-1 and TRBJ2-3; TRBD2 agrees at 8 bases. Germline V gene sequence: CDR1 DFQATT, CDR2 SNEGSKA (reference sequence). The CDR3 sequence is 13 residues long. The CDR3: CSTNGGRTDTQYF. Written as DNA, the CDR3 is TGCAGCACGAATGGCGGGAGGACAGATACGCAGTATTTT.

This clonotype was seen repeatedly, ten times or more. This chain uses TRBV7-8 with TRBJ1-1; D perhaps matches TRBD1 (5 bases). Germline CDR1 and CDR2: SGHVS and FQNEAQ. V was pared by 5 bases and J by 3 bases, with 16 bases between. This CDR3 comprises 15 residues. The CDR3 protein is CASSPWGGSDTEAFF. As DNA, the CDR3 is TGTGCCAGCAGCCCCTGGGGGGGGAGCGACACTGAAGCTTTCTTT. Looking up the rest from reference TRBV7-8 and TRBJ1-1 gives the full variable domain: GAGVSQSPRYKVAKRGQDVALRCDPISGHVSLFWYQQALGQGPEFLTYFQNEAQLDKSGLPSDRFFAERPEGSVSTLKIQRTQQEDSAVYLCASSPWGGSDTEAFFGQGTRLTVV.

Concerning this clonotype itself: A read error may be the cause here, since a much bigger clone is one base away. This chain joins TRBV9 and TRBJ1-1, with 8 bases aligning to TRBD1. The V and J ends lost 4 bases and 4 bases, in that order; junction bases with no gene match: 3. This CDR3 has 13 residues. The germline V gene encodes CDR1 SGDLS and CDR2 YYNGEE. CDR3 sequence reads: CASSQDRATEAFF. The CDR3 DNA sequence: TGTGCCAGCAGCCAGGACAGGGCCACTGAAGCTTTCTTT.

This clonotype was seen at least ten times. The chain combines TRBV28 with TRBJ2-5; 9 nucleotides line up with TRBD2. In germline, CDR1 is MDHEN, CDR2 SYDVKM. Trimming removed 8 bases from V and 0 bases from J; junction bases left unmatched: 4. The CDR3 extends over 14 amino acids. The CDR3 reads CASSASGNQETQYF. Written as DNA, the CDR3 is TGTGCCAGCTCGGCTAGCGGGAACCAAGAGACCCAGTACTTC. The whole variable domain, filled in from reference TRBV28 and TRBJ2-5, reads DVKVTQSSRYLVKRTGEKVFLECVQDMDHENMFWYRQDPGLGLRLIYFSYDVKMKEKGDIPEGYSVSREKKERFSLILESASTNQTSMYLCASSASGNQETQYFGPGTRLLVL.

This clonotype was counted many times. The chain employs TRBV27 and TRBJ1-2; 8 nucleotides match TRBD1. Per germline, CDR1 MNHEY and CDR2 SMNVEV (reference sequence). The CDR3 has 14 amino acids. The J segment lost 8 bases and the V segment lost 5 bases, leaving 10 bases of the junction unmatched. The CDR3 reads CASSPDRGRRGYTF. CDR3 bases: TGTGCCAGCAGTCCAGACAGGGGTCGTAGGGGCTACACCTTC.

The sample holds many counts of this clonotype. This sequence joins TRBV27 and TRBJ2-1; possible D gene TRBD2, 6 bases. Trimming stripped 5 bases from V and 0 bases from J, with 17 bases between. CDR1 is MNHEY and CDR2 is SMNVEV in the germline V gene (reference sequence). The CDR3 is made up of 17 amino acids. CDR3 in amino acids: CASSLPPRLDSYNEQFF. For the CDR3, the DNA is TGTGCCAGCAGTCTCCCCCCACGACTAGACTCCTACAATGAGCAGTTCTTC.

At least ten counts were recorded for this clonotype. The V and J genes are TRBV28 and TRBJ2-7; a possible D gene is TRBD1 (5 bases). This CDR3 is built from 13 residues. With 6 bases removed from V and 3 bases from J, the gap between germline ends came to 12 bases. Germline values: CDR1 MDHEN, CDR2 SYDVKM. This CDR3 is CASSLDTFYEQYF. In DNA, the CDR3 is TGTGCCAGCAGCCTGGACACCTTCTACGAGCAGTACTTC.